This T cell receptor (beta chain) was sequenced during a study of response to subunit inactivated influenza vaccine. Overall study findings and caveats: Authors proposed each seasonal influenza vaccination draws in few new T cells.

Germline values: CDR1 LGHDT, CDR2 YNNKEL (reference sequence). The length of the CDR3 is 15 residues. Trimming stripped 4 bases from V and 4 bases from J, with 13 bases between. Regarding this clonotype: Its antigen is as yet unknown.

TCRdb ran MiXCR on the RT-PCR reads and lists one entry per CDR3 protein. This table holds just over 300,000 distinct CDR3 sequences, about 20% found once. The rearrangement links TRBV3-1 to TRBJ2-2, with no clear D. The clonotype comes from a man between 45 and 75 years old who received an inactivated influenza vaccine. This specimen consisted of PBMCs from blood, obtained around 22 months after vaccination. The CDR3 is CASSLLGWSTGELFF. The CDR3 nucleotides read TGTGCCAGCAGCCTCCTTGGTTGGAGCACCGGGGAGCTGTTTTTT.